The T cell receptor (beta chain) described here comes from a study of breast tumors, draining lymph nodes, adjacent tissues. Points from the study as a whole: Findings are consistent with lymph node origin and intratumoral expansion of most tumor T cells.

Via MiXCR, TCRdb re-called the multiplex PCR reads, giving one row per CDR3 protein. Of about 12,000 distinct CDR3 sequences detected, about 50% appear once; the ten largest clones hold 40% to 50%. By its share, this clonotype is medium-sized. Its antigen remains unknown. Trimming took 1 base from V and 7 from J, leaving 13 bases between them. The CDR3 has 15 residues. CDR1 is LGHNA and CDR2 is YSLEER in the germline V gene. What was sequenced was tumor-adjacent breast tissue. V gene TRBV4-3 combines with J gene TRBJ1-4; D not resolved. This receptor was identified in a female donor with breast cancer. Some clones in this sample may be carry-over from other donors' samples. The CDR3 region is CASSQVVKRAEKLFF. Written as DNA, the CDR3 is TGCGCCAGCAGCCAAGTAGTCAAGAGGGCTGAAAAACTGTTTTTT.